A selection of T cell receptor beta chains follows, all from one sample in a study of cytomegalovirus exposure and HLA in healthy donors. Method: immunoSEQ multiplex PCR; TCRdb's copy keeps in-frame clones and lacks some. Of around 190,000 clones in the sample, 85% are singletons; the top ten hold about 2.3%. The material sequenced was PBMCs. These receptors all stem from a woman in her 50s in good health and CMV-seronegative. Both conserved end residues are part of each CDR3. A D gene is named only where the DNA matches it firmly. Not every row has a clone size; where given, it reads once, few, many or a size class.

d_gene: TRBD1
v_gene: TRBV18
abundance: NA
j_gene: TRBJ2-1
CDR3nt: TGTGCCAGCTCACTACAGGGGGCGCGGGACAATGAGCAGTTCTTC
CDR3aa: CASSLQGARDNEQFF

d_gene: NA
v_gene: TRBV5-1
abundance: NA
j_gene: TRBJ2-5
CDR3nt: TGCGCCAGCAGCTCTTATACACAAGAGACCCAGTACTTC
CDR3aa: CASSSYTQETQYF

d_gene: TRBD1
v_gene: TRBV6-5
abundance: NA
j_gene: TRBJ2-5
CDR3nt: TGTGCCAGCAGTCCCGACAGGGTAGTTGAGACCCAGTACTTC
CDR3aa: CASSPDRVVETQYF

d_gene: NA
v_gene: TRBV7-2
abundance: few
j_gene: TRBJ2-7
CDR3nt: TGTGCCAGCAGCCAAACCGGACTTTCCTACGAGCAGTACTTC
CDR3aa: CASSQTGLSYEQYF

d_gene: TRBD1
v_gene: TRBV7-8
abundance: NA
j_gene: TRBJ1-1
CDR3nt: TGTGCCAGCAGCCAGTCGACAGGGGTTTTGAACACTGAAGCTTTCTTT
CDR3aa: CASSQSTGVLNTEAFF

d_gene: TRBD1
v_gene: TRBV27
abundance: NA
j_gene: TRBJ2-4
CDR3nt: TGTGCCACCTCTACAGGGGAAAAAGCCAAAAACATTCAGTACTTC
CDR3aa: CATSTGEKAKNIQYF

d_gene: NA
v_gene: TRBV5-4
abundance: NA
j_gene: TRBJ2-7
CDR3nt: TGTGCCAGCAGCCCCAACGGGGGCTCCTACGAGCAGTACTTC
CDR3aa: CASSPNGGSYEQYF

d_gene: NA
v_gene: TRBV15
abundance: NA
j_gene: TRBJ2-7
CDR3nt: TGTGCCACCAGCATCTCGCAGGGGCCATACGAGCAGTACTTC
CDR3aa: CATSISQGPYEQYF

d_gene: NA
v_gene: TRBV29-1
abundance: NA
j_gene: TRBJ1-2
CDR3nt: TGCATCCCGAACCCAGGGGATGGCTATGGCTACACCTTC
CDR3aa: CIPNPGDGYGYTF

d_gene: NA
v_gene: TRBV18
abundance: NA
j_gene: TRBJ2-7
CDR3nt: TGTGCCAGCTCCCAACCTAGTCGCGGGAACTACGAGCAGTACTTC
CDR3aa: CASSQPSRGNYEQYF

d_gene: TRBD2
v_gene: TRBV7-2
abundance: once
j_gene: TRBJ2-1
CDR3nt: TGTGCCAGCAGCTTAGCGACTAGCGGGAGGGTCTACAATGAGCAGTTCTTC
CDR3aa: CASSLATSGRVYNEQFF

d_gene: TRBD2
v_gene: TRBV30
abundance: NA
j_gene: TRBJ2-4
CDR3nt: TGTGCCTGGAGTGTTATGCCGGGAGGGCCGGAGATGTTAGCCAAAAACATTCAGTACTTC
CDR3aa: CAWSVMPGGPEMLAKNIQYF

d_gene: TRBD1
v_gene: TRBV5-4
abundance: NA
j_gene: TRBJ1-1
CDR3nt: TGTGCCAGCAGCCGACTAGGGGGCGTGAACACTGAAGCTTTCTTT
CDR3aa: CASSRLGGVNTEAFF

d_gene: NA
v_gene: TRBV11-3
abundance: NA
j_gene: TRBJ2-3
CDR3nt: TGTGCCAGCAGCTTCTCAGATACGCAGTATTTT
CDR3aa: CASSFSDTQYF

d_gene: NA
v_gene: TRBV2
abundance: NA
j_gene: TRBJ2-5
CDR3nt: TGTGCCAGCGATAATACAGGTCTTGTGTGGGCCCAGTACTTC
CDR3aa: CASDNTGLVWAQYF

d_gene: TRBD1
v_gene: TRBV27
abundance: NA
j_gene: TRBJ2-1
CDR3nt: TGTGCCAGCAGTTCACTCGGACAGGGGGTAAACTATGAGCAGTTCTTC
CDR3aa: CASSSLGQGVNYEQFF

d_gene: NA
v_gene: TRBV6-5
abundance: NA
j_gene: TRBJ1-1
CDR3nt: TGTGCCAGCAGTTACTCTCGGTTTATGAACACTGAAGCTTTCTTT
CDR3aa: CASSYSRFMNTEAFF

d_gene: NA
v_gene: TRBV4-1
abundance: NA
j_gene: TRBJ2-1
CDR3nt: TGCGCCAGCAGCCAAGAACAAGGAACGGGAGAGCTCTACAATGAGCAGTTCTTC
CDR3aa: CASSQEQGTGELYNEQFF

d_gene: TRBD2
v_gene: TRBV9
abundance: NA
j_gene: TRBJ2-7
CDR3nt: TGTGCCAGCAGCCCCCGGACTAGCGGGAGCGGCGAGCAGTACTTC
CDR3aa: CASSPRTSGSGEQYF

d_gene: TRBD1
v_gene: TRBV6-1
abundance: NA
j_gene: TRBJ2-7
CDR3nt: TGTGCCAGCAGTGAAGGAGACAGGGGTGGGGAGCAGTACTTC
CDR3aa: CASSEGDRGGEQYF

d_gene: TRBD2
v_gene: TRBV18
abundance: NA
j_gene: TRBJ2-1
CDR3nt: TGTGCCAGCTCACTCCGGACTAGCGACTACAATGAGCAGTTCTTC
CDR3aa: CASSLRTSDYNEQFF

d_gene: TRBD2
v_gene: TRBV5-4
abundance: NA
j_gene: TRBJ2-7
CDR3nt: TGTGCCAGCAGCTTGGGGACTAGCGGAACACTCGAGCAGTACTTC
CDR3aa: CASSLGTSGTLEQYF

d_gene: TRBD2
v_gene: TRBV5-5
abundance: NA
j_gene: TRBJ2-7
CDR3nt: TGTGCCAGCAGTCTGACTAGCGGCCTCGAGCAGTACTTC
CDR3aa: CASSLTSGLEQYF

d_gene: TRBD1
v_gene: TRBV7-9
abundance: NA
j_gene: TRBJ2-5
CDR3nt: TGTGCCAGCAGCTTGGGACAGGGGGCAGGGGGGACCCAGTACTTC
CDR3aa: CASSLGQGAGGTQYF